The 16 T cell receptor beta chains given below trace back to one sample, sequenced in a study of patients and donors after allogeneic stem cell transplantation. TCRdb reanalysed the RT-PCR reads using MiXCR and keeps one entry per CDR3 protein. The sample shows about a million distinct CDR3 sequences, about a sixth of them seen only once. Sequencing was performed on blood, either unsorted or a sorted T cell fraction (not recorded which). These receptors came from a human donor who was either an allogeneic HSCT recipient or a stem cell or donor lymphocyte infusion donor (not recorded which). It is not recorded whose cells these are; they may come from a transplant donor.

J is TRBJ1-1 and V is TRBV5-1, with D maybe TRBD1 (5 bases). The V gene's germline CDR1 is SGHRS and CDR2 YFSETQ. V was cut by 4 bases and J by 4 bases, with 17 bases left in between. The CDR3 consists of 15 residues. Here the CDR3 reads CASSVRDGRTTEAFF. Written as DNA, the CDR3 is TGCGCCAGCAGCGTCCGGGACGGGCGAACCACTGAAGCTTTCTTT.

This clonotype was picked up a small number of times. The chain employs TRBV7-9 and TRBJ2-1; either TRBD1 or TRBD2 may fit D (5 bases each). The CDR3 sequence is 16 residues long. CDR1 is SEHNR, CDR2 FQNEAQ, per germline (reference sequence). The V end lost 1 base, the J end lost 6 bases, and 16 bases lay between the germline ends. The CDR3 region has the DNA TGTGCCAGCAGCTTAGTTTCAGGGACGTTCCGCAATGAGCAGTTCTTC. Translation gives CASSLVSGTFRNEQFF.

In this sample, this clonotype turned up a few times. V gene TRBV12-3 or TRBV12-4 combines with J gene TRBJ2-7; D ambiguous. The length of the CDR3 is 13 residues. V was shortened by 3 bases and J by 9 bases, with 15 bases between the two germline ends. CDR3 bases: TGTGCCAGCAGTTTGGCCCAATCTGCCGCGCAGTACTTC. Encoded protein: CASSLAQSAAQYF.

The chain uses TRBV5-6 and TRBJ2-7, with 9 bases that match TRBD1. V was pared by 5 bases and J by 3 bases, with 12 bases of the junction left unmatched. This CDR3 has 16 residues. Germline-derived CDR1 and CDR2 are SGHDT and YYEEEE. CDR3 sequence reads: CASRSRDRAKIYEQYF. CDR3 nucleotide sequence: TGTGCCAGCAGATCAAGGGACAGGGCAAAGATCTACGAGCAGTACTTC. The variable domain in full, with the rest retrieved from reference TRBV5-6 and TRBJ2-7, is DAGVTQSPTHLIKTRGQQVTLRCSPKSGHDTVSWYQQALGQGPQFIFQYYEEEERQRGNFPDRFSGHQFPNYSSELNVNALLLGDSALYLCASRSRDRAKIYEQYFGPGTRLTVT.

The chain carries TRBV27 and TRBJ2-7; D perhaps matches TRBD2 (6 bases). Germline CDR1 is MNHEY and CDR2 is SMNVEV (reference sequence). The CDR3 consists of 17 residues. The V end lost 2 bases, the J end lost 2 bases, and 19 bases lay between the germline ends. CDR3 in amino acids: CASSLHFEGRGTYEQYF. CDR3 DNA: TGTGCCAGCAGTTTACACTTCGAGGGGCGGGGTACCTACGAGCAGTACTTC.

This rearrangement joins TRBV20-1 to TRBJ2-1, with a possible D match to TRBD2 (5 bases). V shed 3 bases and J shed 4 bases, with 10 bases lying between them. Per the germline V gene, CDR1 is DFQATT and CDR2 is SNEGSKA (reference sequence). CDR3 size: 13 residues. Written as DNA, the CDR3 is TGCAGTGCTAGCCTAGCCAGGTACAATGAGCAGTTCTTC. As protein: CSASLARYNEQFF.

This clonotype has at least ten counts. CDR3 loop: CASSPQFGQDTEAFF. The CDR3 nucleotides are TGTGCCAGCAGTCCACAATTCGGACAGGACACTGAAGCTTTCTTT. V usage is TRBV6-1 and J usage is TRBJ1-1, with 7 bases that match TRBD1. The J segment lost 3 bases and the V segment lost 5 bases, leaving 9 bases of the junction unmatched. The CDR3 runs 15 residues. Per the germline V gene, CDR1 is MNHNS and CDR2 is SASEGT.

The chain uses TRBV6-1 and TRBJ2-1; 9 bases match TRBD2. V shed 6 bases and J 8 bases; nucleotides not matched to a gene: 8. The CDR3 has 14 amino acids. The germline gives CDR1 MNHNS, CDR2 SASEGT. CDR3 in DNA: TGTGCCAGCAGCGTTAGCGGGAGTGTGGATGAGCAGTTCTTC. Translating it yields CASSVSGSVDEQFF.

This clonotype was recorded at least ten times. V is TRBV12-3 or TRBV12-4 and J is TRBJ2-1; 7 nucleotides agree with TRBD1. The CDR3 length is 14 residues. V gave up 8 bases and J gave up 3 bases; unmatched junction bases: 7. This CDR3 is CASDSGGIYNEQFF. DNA of the CDR3: TGTGCCAGCGATTCAGGGGGTATCTACAATGAGCAGTTCTTC.

This clonotype was seen more than once but under ten times. The chain joins TRBV5-1 to TRBJ1-1; 8 positions match TRBD1. The germline CDR1 and CDR2 sequences are SGHRS and YFSETQ. V lost 1 base, J lost 1 base, and 3 bases stayed unmatched. This CDR3 is built from 15 residues. CDR3 protein: CASSLSTGANTEAFF. As DNA, the CDR3 is TGCGCCAGCAGCTTGTCGACAGGGGCGAACACTGAAGCTTTCTTT.

This clonotype came up a few times. The rearrangement joins TRBV28 to TRBJ2-5, with D perhaps matching TRBD2 (5 bases). V was trimmed by 5 bases and J by 2 bases, leaving 12 bases between them. The germline CDR1 and CDR2 sequences are MDHEN and SYDVKM. This CDR3 spans 14 amino acids. This CDR3 reads CASSPLALQETQYF. The DNA for the CDR3 is TGTGCCAGCAGTCCGTTAGCGTTACAAGAGACCCAGTACTTC.

In its sample, this clonotype was seen a few times. The rearrangement joins TRBV3-1 to TRBJ2-4, with 8 bases fitting TRBD2. CDR3 size: 13 residues. The V gene end was trimmed by 2 bases and the J gene end by 6 bases; junction bases not matched to a gene: 0. Per germline, CDR1 LGHDT and CDR2 YNNKEL (reference sequence). CDR3 amino acids: CASSQTSGNIQYF. CDR3 nucleotide sequence: TGTGCCAGCAGCCAAACTAGCGGAAACATTCAGTACTTC.

The chain links TRBV30 to TRBJ2-7, with D perhaps matching TRBD1 or TRBD2 (5 bases each). Germline V gene data show CDR1 as GTSNPN and CDR2 as SVGIG (reference sequence). This CDR3 comprises 14 residues. Trimming stripped 3 bases from V and 2 bases from J, with 14 bases between. This CDR3 reads CAWRNGAGTYEQYF. Written as DNA, the CDR3 is TGTGCCTGGAGAAACGGGGCAGGGACCTACGAGCAGTACTTC. The full variable domain, rest sourced from reference TRBV30 and TRBJ2-7, is SQTIHQWPATLVQPVGSPLSLECTVEGTSNPNLYWYRQAAGRGLQLLFYSVGIGQISSEVPQNLSASRPQDRQFILSSKKLLLSDSGFYLCAWRNGAGTYEQYFGPGTRLTVT.

The chain recombines TRBV20-1 with TRBJ2-5; tentative D call: TRBD2 (6 bases). CDR1 and CDR2 from the germline V gene are DFQATT and SNEGSKA (reference sequence). The CDR3 sequence is 14 residues long. Trimming shortened V by 4 bases and J by 5 bases, and 17 bases separated the two germline ends. DNA for the CDR3: TGCAGTGCTACCCCGGGGCTAGCGAGGGAGACCCAGTACTTC. It codes for CSATPGLARETQYF.

This clonotype was seen a few times. The V call is TRBV12-3 or TRBV12-4, the J call TRBJ1-2; D possibly corresponds to TRBD1 (5 bases). V lost 4 bases and J 8 bases, leaving 11 bases between the germline ends. This CDR3 spans 12 amino acids. The CDR3 bases are TGTGCCAGCAGTTCGGACATTCGGGGCTACACCTTC. Amino acids: CASSSDIRGYTF.

There are many counts of this clonotype. This chain uses TRBV20-1 with TRBJ2-5; D might be TRBD2 (6 bases). Trimming took off 2 bases at V and 5 bases at J, with 15 bases between the two ends. The CDR3 runs to 14 residues. Germline CDR1 is DFQATT and CDR2 is SNEGSKA (reference sequence). CDR3 residues: CSARLGGVKETQYF. The CDR3 coding sequence is TGCAGTGCTAGACTCGGGGGAGTGAAGGAGACCCAGTACTTC.